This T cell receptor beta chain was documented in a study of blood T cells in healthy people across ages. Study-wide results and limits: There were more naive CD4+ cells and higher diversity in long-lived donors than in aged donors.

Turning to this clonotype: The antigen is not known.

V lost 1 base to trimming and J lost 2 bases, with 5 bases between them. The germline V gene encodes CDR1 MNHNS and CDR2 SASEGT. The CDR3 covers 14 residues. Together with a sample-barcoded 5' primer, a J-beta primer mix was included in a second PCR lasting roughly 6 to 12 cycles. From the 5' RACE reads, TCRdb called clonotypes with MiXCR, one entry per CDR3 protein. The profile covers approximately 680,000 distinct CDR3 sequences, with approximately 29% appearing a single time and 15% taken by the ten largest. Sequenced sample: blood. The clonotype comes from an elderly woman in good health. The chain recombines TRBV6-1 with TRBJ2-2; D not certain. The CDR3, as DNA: TGTGCCAGCAGTGAAGTACATAACACCGGGGAGCTGTTTTTT. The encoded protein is CASSEVHNTGELFF.